This TCR beta chain is drawn from a study of human T cells and chemical hapten exposure. About the research overall: Reading of the patch tests, which applied 0.01% DPC to the upper back, occurred at 6 days.

This clonotype was recorded at least ten times. Noted time point: patch test 3, about 24 weeks after DPC sensitization. Treatment noted: therapeutic diphenylcyclopropenone sensitization with weekly scalp DPC. Unfractionated whole blood was the source of the extracted total RNA. Ahead of each patch test application, blood was drawn. Suited to DPC and affected by alopecia, the donors ranged from 18 to 70 years old. V lost 2 bases to trimming and J lost 0 bases; unmatched junction nucleotides: 8. CDR3 length: 16 amino acids. CDR1 and CDR2 from the germline V gene are SGHKS and YYEKEE (reference sequence). TCRdb processed the RACE reads anew with MiXCR; each CDR3 protein has one entry. The table shows some 38,000 distinct CDR3 sequences, with over 7.5% occurring only once.

V is TRBV5-5 and J is TRBJ2-7, with TRBD2 matching over 7 bases. The source was whole blood, collected in connection with sensitization to the hapten diphenylcyclopropenone (DPC). The clonotype comes from a man aged 50 or older with alopecia areata. Some clones in this sample may be carry-over from other donors' samples. CDR3 coding DNA: TGTGCCAGCAGCTTTGTGGGGACTAAGAGCTCCTACGAGCAGTACTTC. As protein: CASSFVGTKSSYEQYF.